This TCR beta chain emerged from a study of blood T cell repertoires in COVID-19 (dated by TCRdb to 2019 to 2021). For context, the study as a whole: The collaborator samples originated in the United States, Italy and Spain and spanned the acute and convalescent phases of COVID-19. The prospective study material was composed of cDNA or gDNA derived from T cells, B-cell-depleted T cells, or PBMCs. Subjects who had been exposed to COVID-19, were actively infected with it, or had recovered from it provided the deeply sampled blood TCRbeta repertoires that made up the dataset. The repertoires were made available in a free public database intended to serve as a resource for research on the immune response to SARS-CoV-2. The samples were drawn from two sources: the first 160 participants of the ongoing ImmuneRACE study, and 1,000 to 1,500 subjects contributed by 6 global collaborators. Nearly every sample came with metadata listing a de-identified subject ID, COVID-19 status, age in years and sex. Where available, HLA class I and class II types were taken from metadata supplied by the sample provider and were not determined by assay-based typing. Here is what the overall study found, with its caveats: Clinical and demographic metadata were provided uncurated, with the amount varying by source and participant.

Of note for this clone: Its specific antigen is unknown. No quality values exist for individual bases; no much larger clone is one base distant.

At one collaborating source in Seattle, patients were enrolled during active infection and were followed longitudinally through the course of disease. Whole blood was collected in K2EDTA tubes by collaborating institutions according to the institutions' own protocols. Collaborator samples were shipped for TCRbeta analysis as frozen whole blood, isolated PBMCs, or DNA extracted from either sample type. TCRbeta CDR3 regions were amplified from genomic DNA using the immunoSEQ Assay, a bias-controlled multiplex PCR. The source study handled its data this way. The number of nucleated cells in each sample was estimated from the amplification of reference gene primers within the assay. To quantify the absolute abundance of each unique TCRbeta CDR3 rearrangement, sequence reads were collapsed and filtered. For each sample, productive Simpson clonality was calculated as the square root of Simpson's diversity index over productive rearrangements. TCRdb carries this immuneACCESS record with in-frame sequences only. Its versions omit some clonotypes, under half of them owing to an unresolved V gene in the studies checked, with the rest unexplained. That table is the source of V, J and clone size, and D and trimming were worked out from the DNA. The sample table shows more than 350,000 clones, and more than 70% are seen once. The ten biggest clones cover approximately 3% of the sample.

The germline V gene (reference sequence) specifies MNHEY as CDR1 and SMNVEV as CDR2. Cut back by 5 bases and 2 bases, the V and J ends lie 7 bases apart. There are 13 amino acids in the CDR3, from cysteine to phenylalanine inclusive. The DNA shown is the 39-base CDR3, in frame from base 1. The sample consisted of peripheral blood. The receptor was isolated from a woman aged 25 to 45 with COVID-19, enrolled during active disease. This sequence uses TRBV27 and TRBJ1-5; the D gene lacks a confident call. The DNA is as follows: TGTGCCAGCAGTGATACAGGCAATCAGCCCCAGCATTTT. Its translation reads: CASSDTGNQPQHF.